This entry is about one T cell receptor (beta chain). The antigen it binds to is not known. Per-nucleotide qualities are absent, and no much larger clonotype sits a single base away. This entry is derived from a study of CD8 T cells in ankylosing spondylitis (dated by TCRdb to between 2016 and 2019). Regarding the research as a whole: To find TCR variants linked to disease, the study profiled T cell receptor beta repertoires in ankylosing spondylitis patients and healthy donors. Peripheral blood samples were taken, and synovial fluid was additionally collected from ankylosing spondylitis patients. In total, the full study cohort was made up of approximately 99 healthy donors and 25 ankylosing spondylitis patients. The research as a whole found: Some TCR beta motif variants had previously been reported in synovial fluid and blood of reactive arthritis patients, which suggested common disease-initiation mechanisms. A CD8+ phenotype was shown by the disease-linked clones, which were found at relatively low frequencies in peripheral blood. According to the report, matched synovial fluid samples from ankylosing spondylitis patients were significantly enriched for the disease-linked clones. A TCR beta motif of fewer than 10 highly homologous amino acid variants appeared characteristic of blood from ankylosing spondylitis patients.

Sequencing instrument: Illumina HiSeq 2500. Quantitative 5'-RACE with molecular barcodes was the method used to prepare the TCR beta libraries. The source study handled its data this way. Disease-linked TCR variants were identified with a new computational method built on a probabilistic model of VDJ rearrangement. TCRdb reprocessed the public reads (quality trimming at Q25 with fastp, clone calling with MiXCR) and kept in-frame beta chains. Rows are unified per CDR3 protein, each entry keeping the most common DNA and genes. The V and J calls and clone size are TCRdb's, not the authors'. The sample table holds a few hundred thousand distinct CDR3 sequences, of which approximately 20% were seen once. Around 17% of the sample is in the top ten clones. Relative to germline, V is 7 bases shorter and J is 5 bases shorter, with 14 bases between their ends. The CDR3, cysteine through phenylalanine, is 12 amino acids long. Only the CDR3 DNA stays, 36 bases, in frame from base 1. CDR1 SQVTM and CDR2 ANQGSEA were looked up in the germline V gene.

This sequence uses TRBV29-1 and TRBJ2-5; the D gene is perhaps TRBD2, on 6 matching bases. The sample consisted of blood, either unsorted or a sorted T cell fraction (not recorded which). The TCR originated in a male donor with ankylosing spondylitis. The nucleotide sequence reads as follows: TGCAGCGCTGGACTCCGGGGGGAGACCCAGTACTTC. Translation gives CSAGLRGETQYF. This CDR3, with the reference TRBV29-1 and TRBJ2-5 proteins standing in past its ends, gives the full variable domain SAVISQKPSRDICQRGTSLTIQCQVDSQVTMMFWYRQQPGQSLTLIATANQGSEATYESGFVIDKFPISRPNLTFSTLTVSNMSPEDSSIYLCSAGLRGETQYFGPGTRLLVL.